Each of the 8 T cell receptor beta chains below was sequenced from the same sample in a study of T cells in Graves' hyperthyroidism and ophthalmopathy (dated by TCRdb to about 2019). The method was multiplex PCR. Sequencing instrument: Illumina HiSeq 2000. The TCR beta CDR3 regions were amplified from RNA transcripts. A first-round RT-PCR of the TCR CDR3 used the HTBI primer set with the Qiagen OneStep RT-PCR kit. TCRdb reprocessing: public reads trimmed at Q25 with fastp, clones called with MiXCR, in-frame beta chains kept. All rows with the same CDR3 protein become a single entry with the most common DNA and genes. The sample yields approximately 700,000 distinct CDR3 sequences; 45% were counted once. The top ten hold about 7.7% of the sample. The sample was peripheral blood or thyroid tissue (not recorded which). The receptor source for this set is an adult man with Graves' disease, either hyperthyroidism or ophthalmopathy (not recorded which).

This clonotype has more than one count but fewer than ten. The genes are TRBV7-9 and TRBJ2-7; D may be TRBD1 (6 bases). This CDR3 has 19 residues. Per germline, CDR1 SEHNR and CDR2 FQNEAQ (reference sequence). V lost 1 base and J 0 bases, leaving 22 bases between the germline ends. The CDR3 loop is CASSLGEGVIDESSYEQYF. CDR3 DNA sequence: TGTGCCAGCAGCTTAGGAGAGGGGGTTATCGACGAAAGCTCCTACGAGCAGTACTTC.

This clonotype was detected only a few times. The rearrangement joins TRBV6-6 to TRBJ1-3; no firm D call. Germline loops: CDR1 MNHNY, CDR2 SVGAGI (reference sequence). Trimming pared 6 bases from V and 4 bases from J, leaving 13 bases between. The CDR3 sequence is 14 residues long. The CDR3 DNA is TGTGCCAGCAGCCTAAGAAACGAGGGAAACACCATATATTTT. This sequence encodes CASSLRNEGNTIYF.

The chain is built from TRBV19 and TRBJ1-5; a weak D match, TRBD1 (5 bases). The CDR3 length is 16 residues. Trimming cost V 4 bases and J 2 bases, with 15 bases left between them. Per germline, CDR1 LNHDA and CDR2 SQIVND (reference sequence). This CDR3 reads CASSTHRGDGNQPQHF. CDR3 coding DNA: TGTGCCAGTAGTACGCACCGGGGGGACGGCAATCAGCCCCAGCATTTT.

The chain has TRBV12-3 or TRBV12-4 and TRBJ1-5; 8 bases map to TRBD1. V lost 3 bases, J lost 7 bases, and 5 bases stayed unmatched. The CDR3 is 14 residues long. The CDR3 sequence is CASSFRGPGQPQHF. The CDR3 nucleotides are TGTGCCAGCAGTTTCAGGGGGCCGGGACAGCCCCAGCATTTT.

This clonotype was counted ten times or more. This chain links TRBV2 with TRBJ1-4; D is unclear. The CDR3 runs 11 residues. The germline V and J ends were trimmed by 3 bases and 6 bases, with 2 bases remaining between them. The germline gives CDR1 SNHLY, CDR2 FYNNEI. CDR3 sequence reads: CASSEHEKLFF. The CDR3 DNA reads TGTGCCAGCAGTGAGCATGAAAAACTGTTTTTT.

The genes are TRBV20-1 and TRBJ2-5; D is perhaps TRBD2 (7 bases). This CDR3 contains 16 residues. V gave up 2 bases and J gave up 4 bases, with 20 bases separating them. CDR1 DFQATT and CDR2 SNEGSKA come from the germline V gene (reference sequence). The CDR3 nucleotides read TGCAGTGCTAGATCCATGCAAGGGGGGGATAGAGAGACCCAGTACTTC. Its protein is CSARSMQGGDRETQYF.

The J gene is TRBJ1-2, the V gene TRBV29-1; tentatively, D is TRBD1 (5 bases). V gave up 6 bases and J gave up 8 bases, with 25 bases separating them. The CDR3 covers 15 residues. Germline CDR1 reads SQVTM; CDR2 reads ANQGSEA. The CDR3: CSVGDGSGPRGGYTF. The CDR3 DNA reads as TGCAGCGTGGGAGACGGCTCCGGCCCGAGGGGAGGCTACACCTTC. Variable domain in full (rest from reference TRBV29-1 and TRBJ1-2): SAVISQKPSRDICQRGTSLTIQCQVDSQVTMMFWYRQQPGQSLTLIATANQGSEATYESGFVIDKFPISRPNLTFSTLTVSNMSPEDSSIYLCSVGDGSGPRGGYTFGSGTRLTVV.

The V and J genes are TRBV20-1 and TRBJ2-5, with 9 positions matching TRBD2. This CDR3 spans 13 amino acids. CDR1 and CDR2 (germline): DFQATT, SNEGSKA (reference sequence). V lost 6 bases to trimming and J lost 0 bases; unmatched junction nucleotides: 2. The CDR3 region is CSAAGGNQETQYF. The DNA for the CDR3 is TGCAGTGCGGCGGGAGGGAACCAAGAGACCCAGTACTTC.